The clone carrying this T cell receptor beta chain was seen a handful of times. The antigen is not known. Primers for the PCR totalled 60 Vbeta and 13 Jbeta. Generated by immunoSEQ multiplex PCR, the TCRdb table keeps only in-frame clones and is missing some. This sample has 130,000 or so clones, with approximately 80% found just once. CDR1 is MNHNS, CDR2 SASEGT, per germline. The CDR3 consists of 15 residues. The J segment lost 1 base and the V segment lost 1 base, leaving 2 bases of the junction unmatched. The sample comes from a study of cytomegalovirus exposure and HLA in healthy donors. Study observations and caveats: Most sequenced TCRs were rare (though some public TCRs occurred in many donors). Analysis was carried out at a later point, and it linked a missense DCLRE1C variant to TCR beta V- and J-gene trimming.

The genes are TRBV6-1 and TRBJ2-3, with 7 bases fitting TRBD1. This clonotype originated in a woman in her late teens or twenties in good health and CMV-seropositive. Sequenced input: PBMCs. CDR3 DNA: TGTGCCAGCAGTGAAGGGGGACAGCGCACAGATACGCAGTATTTT. This sequence encodes CASSEGGQRTDTQYF.